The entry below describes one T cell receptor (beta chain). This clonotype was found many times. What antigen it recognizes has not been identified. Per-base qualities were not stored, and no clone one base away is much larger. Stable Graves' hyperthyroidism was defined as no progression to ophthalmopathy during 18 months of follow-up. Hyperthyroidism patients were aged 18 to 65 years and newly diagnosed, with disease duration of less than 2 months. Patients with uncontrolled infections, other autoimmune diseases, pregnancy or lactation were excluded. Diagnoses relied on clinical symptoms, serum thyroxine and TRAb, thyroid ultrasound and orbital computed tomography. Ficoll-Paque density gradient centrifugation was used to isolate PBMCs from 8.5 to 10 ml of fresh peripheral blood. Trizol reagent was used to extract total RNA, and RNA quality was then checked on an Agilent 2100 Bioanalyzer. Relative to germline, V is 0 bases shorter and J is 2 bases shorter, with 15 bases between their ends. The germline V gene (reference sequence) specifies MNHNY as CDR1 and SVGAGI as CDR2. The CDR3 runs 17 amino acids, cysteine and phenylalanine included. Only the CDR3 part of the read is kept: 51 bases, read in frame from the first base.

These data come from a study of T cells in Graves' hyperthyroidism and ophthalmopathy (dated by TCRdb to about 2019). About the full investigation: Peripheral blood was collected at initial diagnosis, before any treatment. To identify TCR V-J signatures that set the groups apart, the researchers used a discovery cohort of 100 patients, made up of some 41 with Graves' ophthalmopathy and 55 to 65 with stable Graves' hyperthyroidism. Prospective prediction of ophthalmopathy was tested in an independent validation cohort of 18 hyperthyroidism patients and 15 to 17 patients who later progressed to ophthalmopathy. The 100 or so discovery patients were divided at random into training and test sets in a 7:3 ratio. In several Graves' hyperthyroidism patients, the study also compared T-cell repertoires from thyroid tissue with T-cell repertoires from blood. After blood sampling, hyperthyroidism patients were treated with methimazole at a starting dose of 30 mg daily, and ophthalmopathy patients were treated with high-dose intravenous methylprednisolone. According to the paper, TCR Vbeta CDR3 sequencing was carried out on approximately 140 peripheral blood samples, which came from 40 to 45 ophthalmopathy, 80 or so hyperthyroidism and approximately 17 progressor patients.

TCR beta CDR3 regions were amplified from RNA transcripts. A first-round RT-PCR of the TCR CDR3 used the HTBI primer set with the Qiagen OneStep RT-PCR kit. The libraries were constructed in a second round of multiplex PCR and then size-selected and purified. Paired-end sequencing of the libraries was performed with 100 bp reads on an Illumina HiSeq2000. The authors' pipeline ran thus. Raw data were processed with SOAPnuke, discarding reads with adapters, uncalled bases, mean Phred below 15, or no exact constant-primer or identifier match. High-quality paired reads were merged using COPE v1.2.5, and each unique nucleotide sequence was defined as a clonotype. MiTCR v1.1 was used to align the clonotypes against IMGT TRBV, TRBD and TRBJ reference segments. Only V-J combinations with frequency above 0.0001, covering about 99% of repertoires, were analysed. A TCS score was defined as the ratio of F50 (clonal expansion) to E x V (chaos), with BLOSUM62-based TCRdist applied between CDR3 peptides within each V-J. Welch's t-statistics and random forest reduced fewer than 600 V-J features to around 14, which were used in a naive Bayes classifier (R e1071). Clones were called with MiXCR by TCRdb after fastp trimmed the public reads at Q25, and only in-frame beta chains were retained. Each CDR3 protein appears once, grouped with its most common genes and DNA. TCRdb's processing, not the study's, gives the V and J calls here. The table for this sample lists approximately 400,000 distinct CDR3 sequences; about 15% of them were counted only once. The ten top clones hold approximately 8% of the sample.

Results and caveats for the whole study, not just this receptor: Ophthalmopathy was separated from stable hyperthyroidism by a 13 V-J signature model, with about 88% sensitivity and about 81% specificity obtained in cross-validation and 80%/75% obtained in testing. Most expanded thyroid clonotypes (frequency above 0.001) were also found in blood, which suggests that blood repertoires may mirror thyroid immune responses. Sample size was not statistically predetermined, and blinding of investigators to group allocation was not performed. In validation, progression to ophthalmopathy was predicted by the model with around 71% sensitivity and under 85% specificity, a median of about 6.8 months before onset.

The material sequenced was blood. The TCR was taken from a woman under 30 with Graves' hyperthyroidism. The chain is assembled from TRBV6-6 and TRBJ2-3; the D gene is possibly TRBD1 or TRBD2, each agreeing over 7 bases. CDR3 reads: CASSYSPTGRDTDTQYF. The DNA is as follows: TGTGCCAGCAGTTACTCCCCGACAGGGAGGGACACAGATACGCAGTATTTT.